This TCR beta chain was sequenced in a study of identical twins. Study-wide results and limits: The more abundant beta clonotypes in cord blood had fewer insertions, and memory repertoires did not show this. For zero-insertion analyses, partial confounding could come from invariant MAIT and iNKT cells.

J gave up 3 bases and V 5 bases, and 10 bases lay outside the gene matches. The CDR3 consists of 15 residues. Template switching added a universal primer site, and cDNA bore unique molecular identifiers. TCRdb re-called the 5' RACE reads through MiXCR, storing one row per CDR3 protein. The repertoire consists of approximately 690,000 distinct CDR3 sequences, with 5.5% to 7.5% occurring once and the leading ten covering 1.5% to 2%. With regard to this clonotype: Antigen specificity is unknown.

The gene calls are TRBV12-3 or TRBV12-4 and TRBJ2-7, with 7 bases that match TRBD2. The sample consisted of naive T cells sorted from blood. This sequence originates from a young man in good health. The CDR3 is CASSPPRSGNYEQYF. Here the CDR3 DNA reads TGTGCCAGCAGTCCCCCCCGGAGCGGGAACTACGAGCAGTACTTC.